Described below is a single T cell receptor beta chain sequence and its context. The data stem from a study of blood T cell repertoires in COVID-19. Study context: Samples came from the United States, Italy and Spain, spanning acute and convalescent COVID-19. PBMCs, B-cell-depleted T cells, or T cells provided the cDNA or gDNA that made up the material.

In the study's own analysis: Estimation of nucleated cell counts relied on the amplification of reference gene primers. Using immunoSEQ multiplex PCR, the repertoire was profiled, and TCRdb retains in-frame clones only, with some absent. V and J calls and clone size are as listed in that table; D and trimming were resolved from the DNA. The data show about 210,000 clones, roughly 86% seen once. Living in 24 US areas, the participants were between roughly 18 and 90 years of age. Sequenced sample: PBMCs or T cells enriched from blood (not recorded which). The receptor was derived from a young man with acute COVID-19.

CDR3 nucleotides: TGCGCCAGCAGTGAGTCGGCGGGAGGGGGTACAGATACGCAGTATTTT. Translated, it gives CASSESAGGGTDTQYF. This chain connects TRBV10-1 to TRBJ2-3; 9 nucleotides agree with TRBD2. The CDR3 length is 16 residues. V was clipped by 0 bases and J by 3 bases; unmatched bases: 4. Germline V gives CDR1 WNHNN, CDR2 SYGVQD (reference sequence).